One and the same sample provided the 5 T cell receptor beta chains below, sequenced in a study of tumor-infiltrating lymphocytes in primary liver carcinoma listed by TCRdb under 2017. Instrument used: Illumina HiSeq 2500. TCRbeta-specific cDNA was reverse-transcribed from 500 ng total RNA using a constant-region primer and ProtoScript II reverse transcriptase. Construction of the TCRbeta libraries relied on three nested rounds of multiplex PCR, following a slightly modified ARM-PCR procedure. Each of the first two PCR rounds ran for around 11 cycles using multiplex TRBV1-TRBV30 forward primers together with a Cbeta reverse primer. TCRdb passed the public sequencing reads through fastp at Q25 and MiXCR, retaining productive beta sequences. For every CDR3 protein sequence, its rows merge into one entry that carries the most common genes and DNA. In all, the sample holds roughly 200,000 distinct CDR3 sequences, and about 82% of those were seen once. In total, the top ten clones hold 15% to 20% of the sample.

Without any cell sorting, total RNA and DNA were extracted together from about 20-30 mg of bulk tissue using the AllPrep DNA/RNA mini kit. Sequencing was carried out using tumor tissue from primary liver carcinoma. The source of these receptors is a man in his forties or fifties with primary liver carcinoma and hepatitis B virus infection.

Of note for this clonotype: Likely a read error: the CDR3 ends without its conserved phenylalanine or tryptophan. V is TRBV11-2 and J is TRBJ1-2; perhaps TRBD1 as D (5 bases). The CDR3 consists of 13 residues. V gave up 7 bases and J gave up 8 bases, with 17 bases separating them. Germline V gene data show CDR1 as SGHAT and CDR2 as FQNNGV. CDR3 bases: TGTGCCAGCAACTTTGACAGTGCAGGGGGCTACACCTTA. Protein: CASNFDSAGGYTL.

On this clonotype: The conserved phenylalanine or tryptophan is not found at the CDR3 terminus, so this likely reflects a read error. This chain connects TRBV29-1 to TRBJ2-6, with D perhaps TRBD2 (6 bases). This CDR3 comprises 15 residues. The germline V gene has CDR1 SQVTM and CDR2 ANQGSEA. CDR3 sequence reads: CSVAWGDSGANILTS. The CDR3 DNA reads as TGCAGCGTAGCCTGGGGGGACTCTGGGGCCAACATCCTGACTTCC.

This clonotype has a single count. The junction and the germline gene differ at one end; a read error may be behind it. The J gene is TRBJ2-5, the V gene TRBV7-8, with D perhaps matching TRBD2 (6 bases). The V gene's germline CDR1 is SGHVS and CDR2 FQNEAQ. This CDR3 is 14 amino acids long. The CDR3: CASSLGSGQDTQYF. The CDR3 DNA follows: TGTGCCAGCAGCTTGGGTAGCGGCCAAGATACCCAATACTTC.

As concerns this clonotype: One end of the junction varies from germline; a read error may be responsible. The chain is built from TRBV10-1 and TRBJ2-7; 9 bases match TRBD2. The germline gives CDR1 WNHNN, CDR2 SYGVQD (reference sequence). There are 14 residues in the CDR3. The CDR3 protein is CASSWETSGYEHYF. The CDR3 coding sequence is TGCGCCAGCAGTTGGGAGACTAGCGGATACGAGCATTACTTC.

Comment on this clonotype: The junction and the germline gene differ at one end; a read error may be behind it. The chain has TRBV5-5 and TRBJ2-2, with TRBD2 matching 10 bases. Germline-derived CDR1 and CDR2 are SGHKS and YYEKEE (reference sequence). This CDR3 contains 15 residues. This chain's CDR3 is CVSSGTSVYTGEPYF. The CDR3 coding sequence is TGTGTCAGCAGTGGGACTAGCGTCTATACCGGGGAGCCGTATTTT.